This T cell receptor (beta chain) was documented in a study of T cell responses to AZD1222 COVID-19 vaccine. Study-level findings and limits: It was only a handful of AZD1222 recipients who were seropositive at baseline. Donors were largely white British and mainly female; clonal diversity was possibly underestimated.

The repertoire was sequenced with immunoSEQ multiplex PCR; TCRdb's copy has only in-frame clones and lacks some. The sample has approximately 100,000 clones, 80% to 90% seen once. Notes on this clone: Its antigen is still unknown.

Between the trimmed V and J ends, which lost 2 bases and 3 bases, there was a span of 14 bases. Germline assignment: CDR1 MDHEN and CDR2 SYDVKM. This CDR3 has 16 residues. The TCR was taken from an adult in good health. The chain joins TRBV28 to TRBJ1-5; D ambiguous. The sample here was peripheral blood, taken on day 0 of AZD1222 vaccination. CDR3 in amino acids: CASSLQAAPYNQPQHF. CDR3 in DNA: TGTGCCAGCAGTTTACAGGCAGCCCCCTACAATCAGCCCCAGCATTTT.